What follows is one T cell receptor (beta chain) and its context. The antigen is unknown. The sort gate was single viable CD3+CD4+CD8-CD45RO+ cells for memory CD4+ T cells. Method: immunoSEQ multiplex PCR; TCRdb's copy keeps in-frame clones and lacks some. Among 65,000 to 95,000 clones listed, 80% were seen once. The data were obtained in a study of memory CD4+ T cells and cytomegalovirus serostatus. Study results and limitations: CD4+ memory repertoires contained about two fifths of the roughly 150 reported CMV TCRbeta sequences.

Sequencing was done on a sample of memory CD4+ T cells from blood. The receptor's source is an adult in good health and CMV-seronegative.

CDR3 bases: TGTGCCAGCAGTTTAGGGGGGAACTCCTACGAGCAGTACTTC. It codes for CASSLGGNSYEQYF. The chain combines TRBV28 with TRBJ2-7, with D perhaps matching TRBD2 (6 bases). The CDR3 loop spans 14 amino acids. Germline V lookup: CDR1 MDHEN, CDR2 SYDVKM. Trimming pared 2 bases from V and 0 bases from J, leaving 8 bases between.